The next 17 T cell receptor beta chains were all read from a single sample in a study of shared clonotypes between healthy human individuals. The method was immunoSEQ multiplex PCR; TCRdb's version includes in-frame clones alone and lacks a portion of them. The sample has 1.5 million to 2.5 million clones, just under 95% seen once. Terminally differentiated effector memory CD45RA+ cells were excluded by CCR7 positive selection of CD45RO-negative cells. The sequenced sample was naive CD8+ T cells sorted from blood. These receptors all come from a man younger than 30 in good health.

The chain links TRBV7-2 to TRBJ1-1; 9 nucleotides match TRBD1. The CDR3 has 14 residues. Unmatched junction bases numbered 7, after V lost 4 bases and J lost 7 bases. CDR1 and CDR2 from the germline V gene are SGHTA and FQGNSA. CDR3 region: CASSWLQGADEAFF. Written as DNA, the CDR3 is TGTGCCAGCAGCTGGCTACAGGGGGCGGATGAAGCTTTCTTT.

The chain couples TRBV7-9 to TRBJ2-2; D gene unclear. Germline CDR1 is SEHNR and CDR2 is FQNEAQ (reference sequence). Deletions cut 8 bases from V and 4 bases from J, with 11 bases between. The CDR3 has 13 amino acids. The CDR3 here is CASAGPVTGELFF. The CDR3 bases are TGTGCCAGCGCCGGACCGGTCACCGGGGAGCTGTTTTTT.

The chain employs TRBV4-3 and TRBJ2-1; TRBD1 matches 10 bases. Germline CDR1 and CDR2: LGHNA and YSLEER. J gave up 8 bases and V 2 bases, and 9 bases lay outside the gene matches. The CDR3 has 16 residues. The CDR3 region is CASSQLDRGPWDEQFF. DNA for the CDR3: TGCGCCAGCAGCCAACTCGACAGGGGGCCATGGGATGAGCAGTTCTTC.

This rearrangement joins TRBV5-1 to TRBJ2-5; D call uncertain. V shed 4 bases and J shed 5 bases, with 6 bases lying between them. This CDR3 is built from 11 residues. Germline V CDR1 and CDR2: SGHRS, YFSETQ. Here the CDR3 reads CASSHGETQYF. The CDR3 bases are TGCGCCAGCAGCCATGGGGAGACCCAGTACTTC.

The chain employs TRBV7-9 and TRBJ1-1; D gene unclear. V was cut by 6 bases and J by 0 bases, with 26 bases left in between. The CDR3 length is 19 residues. CDR1 SEHNR and CDR2 FQNEAQ come from the germline V gene (reference sequence). The CDR3 nucleotides read TGTGCCAGCAGACCCACTCCGCCCCAAACCGTAGCAATGAACACTGAAGCTTTCTTT. Its protein is CASRPTPPQTVAMNTEAFF. Together with reference TRBV7-9 and TRBJ1-1, the CDR3 gives the full variable domain: DTGVSQNPRHKITKRGQNVTFRCDPISEHNRLYWYRQTLGQGPEFLTYFQNEAQLEKSRLLSDRFSAERPKGSFSTLEIQRTEQGDSAMYLCASRPTPPQTVAMNTEAFFGQGTRLTVV.

The J gene is TRBJ2-1, the V gene TRBV18; 7 bases map to TRBD1. Germline lookup yields CDR1 KGHSH and CDR2 LQKENI. V lost 4 bases and J lost 3; bases outside the gene matches: 6. The CDR3 is made up of 15 amino acids. The CDR3 DNA is TGTGCCAGCTCACGATCCGGGACAGACTACAATGAGCAGTTCTTC. Translation gives CASSRSGTDYNEQFF. Full variable domain (rest looked up from reference TRBV18 and TRBJ2-1): NAGVMQNPRHLVRRRGQEARLRCSPMKGHSHVYWYRQLPEEGLKFMVYLQKENIIDESGMPKERFSAEFPKEGPSILRIQQVVRGDSAAYFCASSRSGTDYNEQFFGPGTRLTVL.

This clone was seen a single time. The gene calls are TRBV27 and TRBJ2-3, with 7 bases that match TRBD2. V shed 5 bases, J shed 3 bases, and the junction held 11 bases outside the gene matches. Germline CDR1 MNHEY, CDR2 SMNVEV (reference sequence). The CDR3 contains 16 residues. This chain's CDR3 is CASSPSAGEGTDTQYF. DNA of the CDR3: TGTGCCAGCAGTCCCTCTGCTGGGGAGGGAACAGATACGCAGTATTTT.

V gene TRBV27 combines with J gene TRBJ2-7; perhaps TRBD1 as D (5 bases). The V end lost 1 base, the J end lost 3 bases, and 10 bases lay between the germline ends. The CDR3 sequence is 14 residues long. Germline values: CDR1 MNHEY, CDR2 SMNVEV (reference sequence). CDR3 coding DNA: TGTGCCAGCAGTTTATTAGGACACCACTACGAGCAGTACTTC. It specifies CASSLLGHHYEQYF.

V and J are TRBV20-1 and TRBJ2-3; D gene uncertain. The germline CDR1 and CDR2 sequences are DFQATT and SNEGSKA (reference sequence). The CDR3 covers 11 residues. The V and J ends lost 6 bases and 2 bases respectively, with 6 bases between them. CDR3 nucleotide sequence: TGCAGTGCCTGGAACACAGATACGCAGTATTTT. Amino acids: CSAWNTDTQYF.

The chain uses TRBV7-9 and TRBJ1-4, with D unresolved. Germline V lookup: CDR1 SEHNR, CDR2 FQNEAQ (reference sequence). The length of the CDR3 is 13 residues. V dropped 5 bases and J dropped 5 bases, with 9 bases sitting between them. For the CDR3, the DNA is TGTGCCAGCAGCGGACCGGGGAATGAAAAACTGTTTTTT. Translated, it gives CASSGPGNEKLFF.

This clone came up a few times. The chain carries TRBV27 and TRBJ2-7; the match to TRBD2 covers 7 bases. Germline V lookup: CDR1 MNHEY, CDR2 SMNVEV (reference sequence). The ends lost 8 bases at V and 5 bases at J; junction bases unmatched: 12. This CDR3 has 14 amino acids. The CDR3 region is CASSFGGSVDEQYF. For the CDR3, the DNA is TGTGCCAGCTCCTTCGGCGGGAGTGTCGACGAGCAGTACTTC.

This rearrangement joins TRBV10-2 to TRBJ2-7; TRBD2 aligns across 14 bases. Germline values: CDR1 WSHSY, CDR2 SAAADI. Trimming at V came to 6 bases and at J to 4 bases, leaving 5 bases not matched to a gene. The CDR3 contains 15 residues. The CDR3 sequence is CASRGTSGRRYEQYF. The CDR3 DNA reads TGCGCCAGCAGGGGGACTAGCGGGAGAAGGTACGAGCAGTACTTC.

V and J are TRBV4-1 and TRBJ1-6; weak D call: TRBD1 (5 bases). V lost 6 bases to trimming and J lost 7 bases, with 13 bases between them. The CDR3 length is 14 residues. Germline CDR1 MGHRA, CDR2 YSYEKL. CDR3 nucleotide sequence: TGCGCCAGCAGGTCGGGGCAGGGAAATTCACCCCTCCACTTT. Translating gives CASRSGQGNSPLHF.

The chain uses TRBV15 and TRBJ2-3; D is uncertain. Looked up from germline, CDR1 is LNHNV and CDR2 is YYDKDF (reference sequence). V lost 2 bases and J 0 bases, leaving 12 bases between the germline ends. The CDR3 is 16 amino acids. The CDR3 reads CATSRFLRSSTDTQYF. The CDR3 region has the DNA TGTGCCACCAGCAGATTCCTCCGTTCTAGCACAGATACGCAGTATTTT.

This chain links TRBV6-5 with TRBJ1-1; 7 positions agree with TRBD1. The CDR3 spans 14 residues. V shed 6 bases and J 4 bases; nucleotides not matched to a gene: 8. Germline lookup yields CDR1 MNHEY and CDR2 SVGAGI. CDR3 sequence reads: CASSTGESFTEAFF. The DNA for the CDR3 is TGTGCCAGCAGCACAGGGGAGTCGTTCACTGAAGCTTTCTTT.

The count of this clone is one. V gene TRBV4-1 combines with J gene TRBJ2-3, with 10 bases identical to TRBD2. Germline V gene data show CDR1 as MGHRA and CDR2 as YSYEKL. This CDR3 is built from 17 residues. V lost 2 bases to trimming and J lost 4 bases; unmatched junction nucleotides: 9. The CDR3 sequence: CASSQFPSGGTADTQYF. DNA of the CDR3: TGCGCCAGCAGCCAATTCCCTAGCGGGGGAACCGCAGATACGCAGTATTTT.

Regarding this clone: This CDR3 is also generated by other DNA sequences in the sample. The chain carries TRBV11-2 and TRBJ2-7; D gene unclear. V was pared by 4 bases and J by 3 bases, with 7 bases between. In germline, CDR1 is SGHAT, CDR2 FQNNGV. This CDR3 spans 12 amino acids. Here the CDR3 DNA reads TGTGCCAGCAGCTCGGGTAGCTACGAGCAGTACTTC. Its translation: CASSSGSYEQYF.